The 5 T cell receptor beta chains listed next were all sequenced from one sample in a study of shared clonotypes between healthy human individuals (TCRdb year 2020). The library was built by means of the immunoSEQ multiplex PCR assay. TCRdb holds this immuneACCESS table with in-frame rearrangements only. Some clones are missing; in checked studies, unresolved V genes explain under half, and the rest has no known cause. The sample table holds about 2 million clones, of which about 94% were seen once. Roughly 1.2% of the sample lies in the top ten. CD8 naive samples were obtained by positive selection for CCR7 among CD45RO-negative cells, yielding a CD45RA+CCR7+ population from which TemRA cells were excluded. What was sequenced was naive CD8+ T cells sorted from blood. The cell subset or site label, as the study defines it: CD45RA+CCR7+. Receptor source: a man aged 18 to 30 in good health.

The chain has TRBV6-1 and TRBJ2-5; a possible D gene is TRBD2 (5 bases). CDR1 is MNHNS, CDR2 SASEGT, per germline. The V end was cut by 0 bases, the J end by 2 bases, with 13 bases between. There are 16 residues in the CDR3. The DNA for the CDR3 is TGTGCCAGCAGTGAAGCCATACGAGGGCAGCAAGAGACCCAGTACTTC. It is translated as CASSEAIRGQQETQYF.

The gene calls are TRBV10-2 and TRBJ2-3; 7 bases fit TRBD2. The CDR3 runs 17 residues. Per germline, CDR1 WSHSY and CDR2 SAAADI. V was clipped by 10 bases and J by 6 bases; unmatched bases: 22. CDR3 nucleotide sequence: TGCGCCACCCAAAACGGGGCTAGCGGAGTGGGTAGGGATACGCAGTATTTT. Residues: CATQNGASGVGRDTQYF.

The chain combines TRBV6-1 with TRBJ1-5; D is uncertain. V lost 2 bases, J lost 3 bases, and 11 bases lay in between. Germline assignment: CDR1 MNHNS and CDR2 SASEGT. The CDR3 runs to 15 residues. The CDR3 DNA reads TGTGCCAGCAGTGAAACGAGAACCAACAATCAGCCCCAGCATTTT. It specifies CASSETRTNNQPQHF.

The chain combines TRBV4-3 with TRBJ1-5; no definite D call. The CDR3 loop spans 14 amino acids. Germline lookup yields CDR1 LGHNA and CDR2 YSLEER. V shed 4 bases and J shed 1 base, with 8 bases lying between them. CDR3 bases: TGCGCCAGCAGCCCCTGGGTCAGCAATCAGCCCCAGCATTTT. Its translation is CASSPWVSNQPQHF.

This chain joins TRBV27 and TRBJ2-4; no clear D. CDR1 MNHEY and CDR2 SMNVEV come from the germline V gene (reference sequence). The CDR3 sequence is 13 residues long. V was trimmed by 3 bases and J by 9 bases, leaving 12 bases between them. CDR3 protein: CASSFRDSSIQYF. The CDR3 coding sequence is TGTGCCAGCAGTTTCCGCGACTCTAGCATTCAGTACTTC.